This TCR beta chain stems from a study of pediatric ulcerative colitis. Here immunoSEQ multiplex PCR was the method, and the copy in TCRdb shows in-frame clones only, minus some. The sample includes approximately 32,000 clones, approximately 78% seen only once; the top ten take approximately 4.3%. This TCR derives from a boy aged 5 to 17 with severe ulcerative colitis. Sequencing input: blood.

Written as DNA, the CDR3 is TGTGCCAGCAGCCCAGGGACGGGAAGGTACTCACCCCTCCACTTT. Protein product: CASSPGTGRYSPLHF. V is TRBV7-2 and J is TRBJ1-6; TRBD1 might be the D (5 bases). Per germline, CDR1 SGHTA and CDR2 FQGNSA. Trimming took 5 bases from V and 10 from J, leaving 18 bases between them. CDR3 length equals 15 residues.